This entry is about one T cell receptor beta chain. The antigen is not known. This sample was included in a study of T cell repertoires in cytomegalovirus infection. Overall study: Both a matching HLA type and CMV infection were indicated by public TCR beta signatures. Whole-study results and caveats: HLA-C-restricted CMV clonotypes gave the most frequent clonotype in two of eight donors.

In TCRdb, the reads were re-called with MiXCR into one record per CDR3 protein. The sample lists fewer than 1,000,000 distinct CDR3 sequences, approximately 30% occurring once. The CDR3 totals 15 residues. V was trimmed by 2 bases and J by 4 bases, leaving 11 bases between them. Germline-derived CDR1 and CDR2 are MGHRA and YSYEKL. The V gene is TRBV4-1, the J gene TRBJ2-2; D unresolved. The receptor's source is a human donor in good health (CMV status not recorded). Some clones in this sample may be carry-over from other donors' samples. The source was cultured CD8+ T cells from PBMCs, collected from culture after CMV antigen stimulation. The CDR3 DNA is TGCGCCAGCAGCCAAAACTTCTTGGGCACCGGGGAGCTGTTTTTT. Protein: CASSQNFLGTGELFF.